A selection of T cell receptor beta chains follows, all from one sample in a study of regulatory T cells in long-lasting Graves disease. TCRdb re-called the multiplex PCR reads through MiXCR, storing one row per CDR3 protein. The sample includes 300,000 to 500,000 distinct CDR3 sequences, around 20% of them seen just once. The sample in question was peripheral blood mononuclear cells (PBMCs), obtained when the disease was refractory, from a patient treated with antithyroid drugs. Receptors originate from a female donor with Graves disease. The CDR3 runs from the conserved cysteine through the conserved F or W. D genes are given only for firm matches. Clone size is not always given. Where it is, it says once, few, many or a class for expanded clones.

D	size	J	V	DNA	CDR3
NA	many	TRBJ2-7	TRBV6-1	TGTGCCAGCAGTGCGGGAACAAAGCTATACGAGCAGTACTTC	CASSAGTKLYEQYF
NA	NA	TRBJ2-7	TRBV7-6	TGTGCCAGCAGCTTAGAATACCCCTACGAGCAGTACTTC	CASSLEYPYEQYF
TRBD1	many	TRBJ2-2	TRBV7-2	TGTGCCAGCAGCGGCGACAGGGGACGCACCGGGGAGCTGTTTTTT	CASSGDRGRTGELFF
NA	many	TRBJ1-6	TRBV7-8	TGTGCCAGCAGCTCTCTGACGAGGGGAAATTCACCCCTCCACTTT	CASSSLTRGNSPLHF
TRBD2	NA	TRBJ2-7	TRBV6-5	TGTGCCAGCAGTTACTCGAGGACTAGCGGAACCTACGAGCAGTACTTC	CASSYSRTSGTYEQYF
NA	many	TRBJ2-7	TRBV24-1	TGTGCCACCAGTGATTTTTTCTCCACAAGGGACTCCTACGAGCAGTACTTC	CATSDFFSTRDSYEQYF
NA	many	TRBJ2-7	TRBV27	TGTGCCAGCAGTAATAGCATATCAACCTACGAGCAGTACTTC	CASSNSISTYEQYF
NA	NA	TRBJ2-6	TRBV24-1	TGTGCCACCAGTGATTTCGAAGGGGAACCTGGGGCCAACGTCCTGACTTTC	CATSDFEGEPGANVLTF
TRBD1	NA	TRBJ1-5	TRBV10-2	TGCGCCAGCAGTGACGCGGGACAGGGGGGTAATCAGCCCCAGCATTTT	CASSDAGQGGNQPQHF
NA	many	TRBJ1-1	TRBV30	TGTGCCTGGAGTGTAAACCTAGTGCCGGGAGGCGACGCTTTCTTT	CAWSVNLVPGGDAFF
NA	few	TRBJ1-1	TRBV20-1	TGCAGTGCGAGATTACAGGAGATAGGGACTGAAGCTTTCTTT	CSARLQEIGTEAFF
NA	few	TRBJ2-1	TRBV15	TGTGCCACCAGCGGCCAGCGGGCTTACAATGAGCAGTTCTTC	CATSGQRAYNEQFF
NA	few	TRBJ1-4	TRBV5-1	TGCGCCAGCAGCTTGGGACAAGTGAATGAAAAACTGTTTTTT	CASSLGQVNEKLFF
NA	few	TRBJ1-2	TRBV19	TGTGCCAGTAGTATAGGACTGAGGACAGGCTACACCTTC	CASSIGLRTGYTF
TRBD1	few	TRBJ2-5	TRBV6-5	TGTGCCAGCAGTTCCTGGGACAGACAAGAGACCCAGTACTTC	CASSSWDRQETQYF
NA	NA	TRBJ2-1	TRBV6-9	TGTGCCAGCAGTTACGTGGCGGGGAATGAGCAGTTCTTC	CASSYVAGNEQFF
TRBD2	many	TRBJ2-2	TRBV12-3/TRBV12-4	TGTGCCAGCAGGCAGGGGGGACTAGCGGGAGTAATAGGGGAGCTGTTTTTT	CASRQGGLAGVIGELFF
NA	NA	TRBJ2-6	TRBV20-1	TGCAGTGCTAGACCCGACGGACCTGGGGCCAACGTCCTGACTTTC	CSARPDGPGANVLTF
NA	many	TRBJ1-1	TRBV12-3/TRBV12-4	TGTGCCAGCAGTTTAGTCTCTGGGGGCCAAGCTTTCTTT	CASSLVSGGQAFF
NA	few	TRBJ2-5	TRBV19	TGTGCCAGTAGTCGCTTGAACCAAGAGACCCAGTACTTC	CASSRLNQETQYF
NA	NA	TRBJ2-5	TRBV19	TGTGCCAGTAGTATAGACGGCGTCCAAGAGACCCAGTACTTC	CASSIDGVQETQYF
NA	few	TRBJ1-5	TRBV6-6	TGTGCCAGCAGTTACTCGAAGATGACGTTTGAGGCGAATCAGCCCCAGCATTTT	CASSYSKMTFEANQPQHF
NA	NA	TRBJ2-5	TRBV4-1	TGCGCCAGCAGCCACCCCACCTCAGGAGGCAGCCAAGAGACCCAGTACTTC	CASSHPTSGGSQETQYF
NA	NA	TRBJ2-2	TRBV6-5	TGTGCCAGCAGTTACTCCTGGACAACCAACACCGGGGAGCTGTTTTTT	CASSYSWTTNTGELFF
TRBD2	NA	TRBJ2-5	TRBV30	TGTGCCTGGAGCTCAATTAGCGGGAGGGGGGGGGTGTACTTC	CAWSSISGRGGVYF
NA	few	TRBJ2-7	TRBV5-1	TGCGCCAGCAGCTTGGGCGGGTCTGCCTACGAGCAGTACTTC	CASSLGGSAYEQYF
NA	few	TRBJ2-7	TRBV20-1	TGCAGTGCCAGAGGAGCGGGACATGGGATGGGGGAGCAGTACTTC	CSARGAGHGMGEQYF
NA	NA	TRBJ2-2	TRBV5-1	TGCGCCTGCAGCTTTGACAGCGCGAACACCGGGGAGCTGTTTTTT	CACSFDSANTGELFF
TRBD1	NA	TRBJ2-6	TRBV20-1	TGCAGTGCATGGACAGGGGCTTCCTCTGGGGCCAACGTCCTGACTTTC	CSAWTGASSGANVLTF
NA	few	TRBJ2-7	TRBV7-9	TGTGCCAGCAGCTTAGAAACGGGGTCGTTCATTCTCGAGCAGTACTTC	CASSLETGSFILEQYF
NA	few	TRBJ2-7	TRBV5-5	TGTGCCAGCAGCTCCCTGGCACAGGCCAACGAGCAGTACTTC	CASSSLAQANEQYF
NA	few	TRBJ1-1	TRBV20-1	TGCGGGGGGTATCGGGGGAACACTGAAGCTTTCTTT	CGGYRGNTEAFF
NA	few	TRBJ2-7	TRBV19	TGTGCCAGTAGTAGGGCTGATGCTAGCAGTTACGAGCAGTACTTC	CASSRADASSYEQYF
NA	many	TRBJ1-4	TRBV2	TGTGCCAGCAGTGAAGCGGGCGGCTCTGAAAAACTGTTTTTT	CASSEAGGSEKLFF
NA	many	TRBJ2-7	TRBV2	TGTGCCAGCAGTCGGGGAACAGGGTACGAGCAGTACTTC	CASSRGTGYEQYF
NA	few	TRBJ2-3	TRBV11-2	TGTGCCAGCAGCTTGGGCTCAGATACGCAGTATTTT	CASSLGSDTQYF
NA	NA	TRBJ2-7	TRBV9	TGTGCCAGCAGCTCTCGAGCGGAGAGCGGCTACGAGCAGTACTTC	CASSSRAESGYEQYF
NA	NA	TRBJ1-2	TRBV18	TGTGCCAGCTCACTCCTTCCCCCCGGGACACTTTATGGCTACACCTTC	CASSLLPPGTLYGYTF
TRBD1	few	TRBJ1-2	TRBV19	TGTGCCAGTAGTATTGGGACAGGAGGCGATGGCTACACCTTC	CASSIGTGGDGYTF
NA	few	TRBJ2-7	TRBV5-4	TGTGCCAGCAGCGCCCGGGACGGGCCTTTTGAGCAGTACTTC	CASSARDGPFEQYF
TRBD1	NA	TRBJ1-5	TRBV3-1	TGTGCCAGCAGCCCGACAGGGGCGGGGAGCAATCAGCCCCAGCATTTT	CASSPTGAGSNQPQHF
NA	few	TRBJ2-1	TRBV7-8	TGTGCCAGCAGCTTAGGGACCCTGTGGGAGCAGTTCTTC	CASSLGTLWEQFF
NA	many	TRBJ2-4	TRBV2	TGTGCCAGCAGACTATTCGGCAAAAACATTCAGTACTTC	CASRLFGKNIQYF
TRBD1	many	TRBJ2-7	TRBV7-2	TGTGCCAGCAGCTTCGACAGGGGGAGAGGAGAGCAGTACTTC	CASSFDRGRGEQYF
NA	NA	TRBJ2-1	TRBV6-2/TRBV6-3	TGTGCCAGCAGTGACGGAAGAGTGTACTACAATGAGCAGTTCTTC	CASSDGRVYYNEQFF
NA	NA	TRBJ2-7	TRBV9	TGTGCCAGCAGCGTAGTTCCAGGTTATGAGCAGTACTTC	CASSVVPGYEQYF
TRBD2	NA	TRBJ2-3	TRBV7-8	TGTGCCAGCAGCTTATCGGCGGGAGGGCCAGATACGCAGTATTTT	CASSLSAGGPDTQYF
NA	NA	TRBJ2-7	TRBV28	TGTGCCAGCGGTAGCCTAGCAGGCGGAGAGCAGTACTTC	CASGSLAGGEQYF
NA	many	TRBJ1-2	TRBV30	TGTGCCTGGAGTGTACCGGTGCCCTATGGCTACACCTTC	CAWSVPVPYGYTF
TRBD2	many	TRBJ2-7	TRBV28	TGTGCCAGCGCGGGCGCGGGTAGCGGGAGCTACGAGCAGTACTTC	CASAGAGSGSYEQYF
NA	few	TRBJ2-2	TRBV3-1	TGTGCCAGCAGCCAAGTTGAGTTCACCGGGGAGCTGTTTTTT	CASSQVEFTGELFF
NA	few	TRBJ2-1	TRBV28	TGTGCCAGCAGTATCGGGGGGCTCTACAATGAGCAGTTCTTC	CASSIGGLYNEQFF
NA	NA	TRBJ2-1	TRBV6-1	TGTGCCAGCAGTGAGGGGTTTGGTGAGCAGTTCTTC	CASSEGFGEQFF
NA	few	TRBJ2-1	TRBV28	TGTGCCAGCAGTTTCCCCGGGACACACTCCTACAATGAGCAGTTCTTC	CASSFPGTHSYNEQFF
TRBD1	few	TRBJ1-2	TRBV15	TGTGCCACCACTCCGGACAGGATCTCTAACTATGGCTACACCTTC	CATTPDRISNYGYTF